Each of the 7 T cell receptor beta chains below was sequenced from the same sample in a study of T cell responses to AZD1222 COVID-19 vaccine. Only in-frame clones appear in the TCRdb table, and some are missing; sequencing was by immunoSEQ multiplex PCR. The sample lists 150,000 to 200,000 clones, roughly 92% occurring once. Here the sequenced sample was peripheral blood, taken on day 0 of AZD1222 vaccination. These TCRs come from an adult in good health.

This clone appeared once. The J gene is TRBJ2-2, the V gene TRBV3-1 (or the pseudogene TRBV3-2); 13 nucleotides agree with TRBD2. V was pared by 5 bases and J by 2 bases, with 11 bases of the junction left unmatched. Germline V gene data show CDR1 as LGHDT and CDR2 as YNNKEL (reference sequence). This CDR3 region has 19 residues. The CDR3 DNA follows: TGTGCCAGCAGCGCGTGGAAACTAGCGGGAGGGCCTAACACCGGGGAGCTGTTTTTT. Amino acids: CASSAWKLAGGPNTGELFF.

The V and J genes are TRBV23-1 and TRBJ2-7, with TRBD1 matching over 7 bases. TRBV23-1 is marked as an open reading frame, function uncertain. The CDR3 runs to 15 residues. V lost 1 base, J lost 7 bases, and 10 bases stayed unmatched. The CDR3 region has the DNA TGCGCCAGCAGTCAATATAGCGACAGGGAGCGAGAGCAGTACGTC. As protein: CASSQYSDREREQYV.

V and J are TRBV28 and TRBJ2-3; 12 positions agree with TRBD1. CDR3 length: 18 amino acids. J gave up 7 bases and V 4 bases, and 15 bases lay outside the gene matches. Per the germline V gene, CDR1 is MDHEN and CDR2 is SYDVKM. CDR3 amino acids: CASSYPGQGAPRLNTQYF. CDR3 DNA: TGTGCCAGCAGTTACCCGGGACAGGGGGCCCCGAGGCTGAATACGCAGTATTTT. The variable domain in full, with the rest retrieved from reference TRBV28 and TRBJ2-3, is DVKVTQSSRYLVKRTGEKVFLECVQDMDHENMFWYRQDPGLGLRLIYFSYDVKMKEKGDIPEGYSVSREKKERFSLILESASTNQTSMYLCASSYPGQGAPRLNTQYFGPGTRLTVL.

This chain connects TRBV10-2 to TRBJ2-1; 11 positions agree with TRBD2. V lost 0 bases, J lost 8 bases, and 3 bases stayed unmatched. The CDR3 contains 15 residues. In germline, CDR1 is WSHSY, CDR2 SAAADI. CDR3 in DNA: TGCGCCAGCAGTGAGTCGCTAGCGGGAGGCGATGAGCAGTTCTTC. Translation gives CASSESLAGGDEQFF.

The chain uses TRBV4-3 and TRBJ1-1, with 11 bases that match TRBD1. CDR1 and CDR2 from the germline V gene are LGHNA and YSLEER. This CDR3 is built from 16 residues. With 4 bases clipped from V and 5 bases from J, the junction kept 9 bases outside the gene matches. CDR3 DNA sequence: TGCGCCAGCAGCCTTTCCGGGACAGGGGGGGAGACTGAAGCTTTCTTT. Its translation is CASSLSGTGGETEAFF.

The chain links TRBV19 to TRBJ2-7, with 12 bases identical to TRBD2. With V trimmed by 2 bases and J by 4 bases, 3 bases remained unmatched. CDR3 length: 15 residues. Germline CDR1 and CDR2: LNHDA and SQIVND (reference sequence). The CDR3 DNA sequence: TGTGCCAGTAGTATAACGACTAGCGGGAGTTACGAGCAGTACTTC. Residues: CASSITTSGSYEQYF.

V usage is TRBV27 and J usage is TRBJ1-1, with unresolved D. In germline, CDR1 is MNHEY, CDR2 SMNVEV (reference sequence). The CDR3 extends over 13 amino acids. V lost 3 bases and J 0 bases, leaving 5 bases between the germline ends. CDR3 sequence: CASSFTVNTEAFF. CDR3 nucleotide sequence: TGTGCCAGCAGTTTCACAGTGAACACTGAAGCTTTCTTT.